This T cell receptor (beta chain) stems from a study of shared clonotypes between healthy human individuals. Study information: Ranging from 18 to 49 in age, donors were a couple of women and a few men.

In unsorted samples, genomic DNA was obtained using around 100 million PBMCs. Unsorted PBMC replicate PCRs used about 280 ng DNA, approximately 29,000 T cell genomes. In the source study's methods: Owing to the provision of junction-only sequences devoid of quality scores by immunoSEQ, filtering differed. The repertoire was sequenced with immunoSEQ multiplex PCR; TCRdb's copy has only in-frame clones and lacks some. V and J calls and clone size come straight from that table; D and trimming were deduced from the DNA. Of a few hundred thousand clones listed, around 78% are singletons. Germline CDR1 and CDR2: KGHSY and FQNENV. V dropped 6 bases and J dropped 3 bases, with 11 bases sitting between them. The CDR3 contains 13 residues.

This TCR came from a woman aged 40 to 50 in good health. Some clones in this sample may be carry-over from other donors' samples. The gene calls are TRBV16 and TRBJ1-1; D perhaps matches TRBD1 (6 bases). The specimen sequenced was PBMCs. The CDR3 protein is CASSPYRDTEAFF. The CDR3 coding sequence is TGTGCCAGCAGTCCCTACAGGGACACTGAAGCTTTCTTT.